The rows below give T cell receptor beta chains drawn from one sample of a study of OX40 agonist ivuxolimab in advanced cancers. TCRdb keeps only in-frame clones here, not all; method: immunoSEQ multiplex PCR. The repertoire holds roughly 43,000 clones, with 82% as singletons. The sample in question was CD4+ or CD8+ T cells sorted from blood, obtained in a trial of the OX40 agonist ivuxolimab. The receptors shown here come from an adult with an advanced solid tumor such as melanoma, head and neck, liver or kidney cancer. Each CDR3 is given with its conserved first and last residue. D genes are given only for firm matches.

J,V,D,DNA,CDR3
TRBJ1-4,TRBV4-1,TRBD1,TGCGCCAGCAGCCAAGATCTGAATGGAGCACAGGGGGGAAAACTGTTTTTT,CASSQDLNGAQGGKLFF
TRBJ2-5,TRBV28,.,TGTGCCAGCAGTTCCCCCCGGGGTCAGGGGGAGACCCAGTACTTC,CASSSPRGQGETQYF
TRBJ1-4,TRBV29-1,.,TGCAGCGTTCATGAGGGCTCAACTAATGAAAAACTGTTTTTT,CSVHEGSTNEKLFF
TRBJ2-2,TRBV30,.,TGTGCCTGGAGTGTAGGGGTAGGGTCCACCGGGGAGCTGTTTTTT,CAWSVGVGSTGELFF
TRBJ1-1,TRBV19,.,TGTGCCAGTACGGTAGAAGGGGTCACTGAAGCTTTCTTT,CASTVEGVTEAFF
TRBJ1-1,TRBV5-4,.,TGTGCCAGCAGCCCAATGGCGGGGGACACTGAAGCTTTCTTT,CASSPMAGDTEAFF
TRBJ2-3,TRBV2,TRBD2,TGTGCCAGCAGGCCAGCGGGGGCTCGCGATACGCAGTATTTT,CASRPAGARDTQYF
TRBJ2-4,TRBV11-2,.,TGTGCCAGCAGCTTAGACAGGACCAAAAACATTCAGTACTTC,CASSLDRTKNIQYF
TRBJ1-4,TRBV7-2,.,TGTGCCAGCAGCCCCGACCCTAATGAAAAACTGTTTTTT,CASSPDPNEKLFF
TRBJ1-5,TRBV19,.,TGTGCCAGTAGTATAGGGCTGGGGGGACGTAACCAGCCCCAGCATTTT,CASSIGLGGRNQPQHF
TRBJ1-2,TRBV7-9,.,TGTGCCAGCAGCTTAGGTCGCGACTATGGCTACACCTTC,CASSLGRDYGYTF
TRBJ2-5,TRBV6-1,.,TGTGCCAGCAGTGTCCGGGACCGGGAGACCCAGTACTTC,CASSVRDRETQYF
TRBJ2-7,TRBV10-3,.,TGTGCCATCAGTGAGTCGCCCCCTACCGAGCAGTACTTC,CAISESPPTEQYF